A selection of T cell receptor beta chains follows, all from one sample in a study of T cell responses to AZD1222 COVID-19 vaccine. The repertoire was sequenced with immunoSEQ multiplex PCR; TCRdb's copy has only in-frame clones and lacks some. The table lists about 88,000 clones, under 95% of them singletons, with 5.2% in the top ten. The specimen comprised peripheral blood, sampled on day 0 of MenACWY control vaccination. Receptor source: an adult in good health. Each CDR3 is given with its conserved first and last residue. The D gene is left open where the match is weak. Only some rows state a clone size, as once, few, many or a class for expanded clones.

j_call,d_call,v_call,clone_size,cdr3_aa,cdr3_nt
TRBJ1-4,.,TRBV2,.,CASSETGRNEKLFF,TGTGCCAGCAGTGAGACAGGCCGGAATGAAAAACTGTTTTTT
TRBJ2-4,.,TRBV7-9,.,CASSLVSAGAHNIQYF,TGTGCCAGCAGCTTAGTTTCAGCAGGGGCGCATAACATTCAGTACTTC
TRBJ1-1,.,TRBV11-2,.,CASSPPGDTEAFF,TGTGCCAGCAGCCCCCCGGGAGACACTGAAGCTTTCTTT
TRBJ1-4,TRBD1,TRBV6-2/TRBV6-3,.,CASSYSMTGINEKLFF,TGTGCCAGCAGTTACTCGATGACAGGGATTAATGAAAAACTGTTTTTT
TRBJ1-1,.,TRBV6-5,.,CASSYSGAKNTEAFF,TGTGCCAGCAGTTACTCAGGCGCGAAGAACACTGAAGCTTTCTTT
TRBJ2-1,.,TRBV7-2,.,CASSLASGNEQFF,TGTGCCAGCAGCTTAGCGTCTGGGAATGAGCAGTTCTTC
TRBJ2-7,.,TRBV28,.,CASRRSGGNLYEQYF,TGTGCCAGCAGAAGATCAGGGGGGAACCTCTACGAGCAGTACTTC
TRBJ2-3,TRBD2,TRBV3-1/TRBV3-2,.,CASSQDVASGPDTQYF,TGTGCCAGCAGCCAAGATGTGGCTAGCGGGCCAGATACGCAGTATTTT
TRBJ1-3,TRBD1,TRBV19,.,CASRGQGTGNTIYF,TGTGCCAGTAGGGGACAGGGAACTGGAAACACCATATATTTT
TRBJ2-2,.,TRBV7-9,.,CASSLNTGELFF,TGTGCCAGCAGTCTGAACACCGGGGAGCTGTTTTTT
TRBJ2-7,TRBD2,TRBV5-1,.,CASSSGLAEPYEQYF,TGCGCCAGCAGCTCAGGACTAGCGGAACCCTACGAGCAGTACTTC
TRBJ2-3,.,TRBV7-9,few,CASSFELAADTQYF,TGTGCCAGCAGCTTTGAACTAGCAGCAGATACGCAGTATTTT
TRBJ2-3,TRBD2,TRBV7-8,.,CASRTRSSGDTDTQYF,TGTGCCAGCAGGACCCGAAGTAGCGGGGACACAGATACGCAGTATTTT
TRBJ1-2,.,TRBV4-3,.,CASSQDTVIYGYTF,TGCGCCAGCAGCCAGGATACGGTTATCTATGGCTACACCTTC
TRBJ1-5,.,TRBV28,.,CASSLKVLPQHF,TGTGCCAGCAGTTTAAAAGTTCTTCCCCAGCATTTT
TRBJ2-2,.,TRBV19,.,CASSIGQPNTGELFF,TGTGCCAGTAGTATCGGACAGCCCAACACCGGGGAGCTGTTTTTT
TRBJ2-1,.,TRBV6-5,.,CASTSGYYNEQFF,TGTGCCAGCACAAGTGGGTACTACAATGAGCAGTTCTTC
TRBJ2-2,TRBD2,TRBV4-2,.,CASSPRLAGGLNTGELFF,TGTGCCAGCAGCCCCCGACTAGCGGGGGGTTTGAACACCGGGGAGCTGTTTTTT
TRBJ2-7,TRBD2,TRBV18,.,CASSPRAGEAAYEQYF,TGTGCCAGCTCACCTCGAGCGGGAGAGGCTGCCTACGAGCAGTACTTC
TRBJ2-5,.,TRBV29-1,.,CSVTGGGETQYF,TGCAGCGTTACCGGGGGCGGGGAGACCCAGTACTTC
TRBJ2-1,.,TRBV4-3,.,CASSQDRAGGGGYNEQFF,TGCGCCAGCAGCCAAGATCGGGCCGGAGGGGGTGGCTACAATGAGCAGTTCTTC
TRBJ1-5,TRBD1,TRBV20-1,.,CSASTSGGPYSNQPQHF,TGCAGTGCTAGTACCTCAGGGGGCCCTTATAGCAATCAGCCCCAGCATTTT
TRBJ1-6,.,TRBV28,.,CASTAPRGPLHF,TGTGCCAGCACTGCCCCGCGGGGACCCCTCCACTTT
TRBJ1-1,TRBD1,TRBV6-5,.,CASTLGQGRTTEAFF,TGTGCCAGCACCCTGGGACAGGGGAGGACCACTGAAGCTTTCTTT
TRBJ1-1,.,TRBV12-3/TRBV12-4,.,CASSSGQTEAFF,TGTGCCAGCAGTTCAGGACAGACCGAAGCTTTCTTT
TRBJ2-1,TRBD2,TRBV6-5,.,CASSRGGSSYNEQFF,TGTGCCAGCAGCCGGGGGGGTAGCTCCTACAATGAGCAGTTCTTC
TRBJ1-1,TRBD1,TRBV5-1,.,CASSAGQVFLNTEAFF,TGCGCCAGCAGCGCCGGACAGGTTTTCCTGAACACTGAAGCTTTCTTT
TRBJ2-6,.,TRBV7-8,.,CATGDSGANVLTF,TGTGCCACCGGGGACTCTGGGGCCAACGTCCTGACTTTC
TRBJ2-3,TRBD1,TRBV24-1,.,CATSHRGLGTDTQYF,TGTGCCACCAGTCACAGGGGATTGGGGACAGATACGCAGTATTTT
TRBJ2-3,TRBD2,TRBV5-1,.,CASSFSGGFSDTQYF,TGCGCCAGCAGCTTCAGCGGGGGGTTCTCAGATACGCAGTATTTT
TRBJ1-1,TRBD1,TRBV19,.,CASSPDRGFSMNTEAFF,TGTGCCAGTAGCCCTGACAGGGGATTTTCCATGAACACTGAAGCTTTCTTT
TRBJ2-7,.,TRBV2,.,CASTERGRGTSSYEQYF,TGTGCCAGCACCGAAAGGGGCAGGGGAACAAGCTCCTACGAGCAGTACTTC
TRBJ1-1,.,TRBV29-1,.,CSVERQGAEAFF,TGCAGCGTTGAAAGGCAGGGAGCGGAAGCTTTCTTT
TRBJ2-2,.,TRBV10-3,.,CAISGVPGELFF,TGTGCCATCAGTGGCGTTCCCGGGGAGCTGTTTTTT
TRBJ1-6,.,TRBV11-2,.,CASSLALRRPSPLHF,TGTGCCAGCAGCTTAGCATTACGAAGGCCTTCACCCCTCCACTTT
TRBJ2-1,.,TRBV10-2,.,CATLIASYNEQFF,TGCGCCACCCTTATTGCTAGCTACAATGAGCAGTTCTTC
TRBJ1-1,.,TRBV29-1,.,CSVASRGVNTEAFF,TGCAGCGTCGCATCCAGGGGAGTGAACACTGAAGCTTTCTTT
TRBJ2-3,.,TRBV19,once,CASSPRAFTDTQYF,TGTGCCAGTAGTCCCAGGGCCTTCACAGATACGCAGTATTTT
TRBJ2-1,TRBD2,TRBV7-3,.,CASSPQLADAYNEQFF,TGTGCCAGCAGCCCTCAACTAGCGGACGCCTACAATGAGCAGTTCTTC
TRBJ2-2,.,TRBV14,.,CASRRLGEGGELFF,TGTGCCAGCAGGCGACTAGGCGAGGGCGGGGAGCTGTTTTTT
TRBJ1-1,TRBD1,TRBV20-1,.,CSARGTGEAFF,TGCAGTGCTAGAGGGACAGGTGAAGCTTTCTTT
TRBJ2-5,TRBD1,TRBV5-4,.,CASSLALGQAQETQYF,TGTGCCAGCAGCTTGGCCCTGGGACAGGCCCAAGAGACCCAGTACTTC
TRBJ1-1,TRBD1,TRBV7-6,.,CASSLGRQGARNTEAFF,TGTGCCAGCAGCTTAGGAAGACAGGGGGCGAGGAACACTGAAGCTTTCTTT
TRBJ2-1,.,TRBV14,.,CASSQDPGREQFF,TGTGCCAGCAGCCAGGACCCGGGCCGGGAGCAGTTCTTC
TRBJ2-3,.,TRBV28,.,CASSFRGATDTQYF,TGTGCCAGCAGTTTTAGGGGGGCCACAGATACGCAGTATTTT